The source of this T cell receptor (beta chain) is a study of follicular helper T cells after annual influenza vaccination. At the level of the study: After each seasonal flu vaccination, blood came on days 0, 7 and 28. Some donors were sampled over the 2013-2014, 2014-2015 and 2015-2016 vaccinations. The study, taken as a whole, reports: Day 7 ICOS+CD38+ clones were most often found later in ICOS-CD38- cTfh cells. Successive annual vaccinations recalled a recurrent oligoclonal ICOS+CD38+ cTfh response with influenza-specific clonotypes.

Time point indicated: 2015-2016 season, pre-vaccination. TCRdb keeps only in-frame clones here, not all; method: immunoSEQ multiplex PCR. The sample includes a few thousand clones, over 65% of them seen just once. A note on this clone: The antigen is not known.

Germline assignment: CDR1 ENHRY and CDR2 SYGVKD. Between the trimmed V and J ends, which lost 7 bases and 2 bases, there was a span of 15 bases. This CDR3 comprises 14 residues. The receptor was derived from an adult who received the influenza vaccine. This chain joins TRBV10-3 and TRBJ2-7, with D perhaps TRBD2 (5 bases). Material: CXCR5+ CD38- circulating T follicular helper cells from blood, obtained on the day of influenza vaccination. Subset in this sample: circulating Tfh, non-naive CD4+CXCR5+PD-1+ (ICOS+CD38+ or ICOS-CD38-). CDR3 in amino acids: CAIKRIRTAYEQYF. The DNA for the CDR3 is TGTGCCATCAAACGGATTCGGACTGCCTACGAGCAGTACTTC.